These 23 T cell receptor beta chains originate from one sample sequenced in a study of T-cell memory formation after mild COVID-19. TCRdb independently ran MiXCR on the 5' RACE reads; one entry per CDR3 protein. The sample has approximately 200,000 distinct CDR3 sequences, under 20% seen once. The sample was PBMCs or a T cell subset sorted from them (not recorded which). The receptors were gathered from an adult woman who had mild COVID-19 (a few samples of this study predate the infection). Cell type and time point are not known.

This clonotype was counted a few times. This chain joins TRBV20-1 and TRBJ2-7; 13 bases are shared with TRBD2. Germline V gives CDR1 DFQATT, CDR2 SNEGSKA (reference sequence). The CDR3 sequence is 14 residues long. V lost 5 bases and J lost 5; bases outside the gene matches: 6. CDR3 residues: CSAPGLAGTDEQYF. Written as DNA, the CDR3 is TGCAGTGCTCCGGGACTAGCGGGGACTGACGAGCAGTACTTC.

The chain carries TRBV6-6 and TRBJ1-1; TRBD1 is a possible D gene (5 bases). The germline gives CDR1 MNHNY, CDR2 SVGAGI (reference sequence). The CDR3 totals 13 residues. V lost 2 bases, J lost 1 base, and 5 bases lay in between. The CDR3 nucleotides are TGTGCCAGCAGTTACGGGGGGAACACTGAAGCTTTCTTT. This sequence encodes CASSYGGNTEAFF.

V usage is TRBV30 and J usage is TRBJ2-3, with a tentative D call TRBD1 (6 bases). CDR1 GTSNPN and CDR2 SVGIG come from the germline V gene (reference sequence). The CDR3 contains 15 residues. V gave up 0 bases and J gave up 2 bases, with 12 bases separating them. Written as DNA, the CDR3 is TGTGCCTGGAGTGTGCCGGGACACGACACAGATACGCAGTATTTT. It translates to CAWSVPGHDTDTQYF.

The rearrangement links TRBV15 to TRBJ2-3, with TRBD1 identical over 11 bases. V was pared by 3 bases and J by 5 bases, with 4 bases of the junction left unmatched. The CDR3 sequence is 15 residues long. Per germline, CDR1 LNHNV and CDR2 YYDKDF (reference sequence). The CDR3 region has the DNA TGTGCCACCAGCAGGGGACAGGGGGGTGGAGATACGCAGTATTTT. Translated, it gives CATSRGQGGGDTQYF. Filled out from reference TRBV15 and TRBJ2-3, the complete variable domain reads DAMVIQNPRYQVTQFGKPVTLSCSQTLNHNVMYWYQQKSSQAPKLLFHYYDKDFNNEADTPDNFQSRRPNTSFCFLDIRSPGLGDTAMYLCATSRGQGGGDTQYFGPGTRLTVL.

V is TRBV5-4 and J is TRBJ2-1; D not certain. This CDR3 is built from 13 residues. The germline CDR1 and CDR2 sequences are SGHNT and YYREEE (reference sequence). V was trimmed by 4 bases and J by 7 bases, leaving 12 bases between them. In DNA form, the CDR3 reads TGTGCCAGCAGCCCCTGGGAAAGGAATGAGCAGTTCTTC. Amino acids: CASSPWERNEQFF.

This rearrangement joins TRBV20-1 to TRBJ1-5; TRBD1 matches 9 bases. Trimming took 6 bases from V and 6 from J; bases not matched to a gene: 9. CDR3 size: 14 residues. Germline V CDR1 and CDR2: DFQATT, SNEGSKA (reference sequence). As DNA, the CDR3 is TGCAGTGCCAGGACAGGGGCTGATCCTCAGCCCCAGCATTTT. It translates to CSARTGADPQPQHF.

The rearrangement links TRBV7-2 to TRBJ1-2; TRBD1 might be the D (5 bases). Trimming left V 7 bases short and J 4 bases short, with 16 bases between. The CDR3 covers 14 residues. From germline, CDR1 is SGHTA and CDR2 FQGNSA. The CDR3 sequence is CASTPLGRIYGYTF. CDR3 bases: TGTGCCAGCACCCCCCTGGGGCGGATCTATGGCTACACCTTC.

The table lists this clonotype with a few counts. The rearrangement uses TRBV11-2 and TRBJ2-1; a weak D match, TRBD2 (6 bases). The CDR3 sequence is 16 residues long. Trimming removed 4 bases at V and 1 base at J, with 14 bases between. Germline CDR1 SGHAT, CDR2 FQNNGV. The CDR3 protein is CASSSLKGGSYNEQFF. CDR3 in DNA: TGTGCCAGCAGCTCATTGAAGGGAGGATCCTACAATGAGCAGTTCTTC.

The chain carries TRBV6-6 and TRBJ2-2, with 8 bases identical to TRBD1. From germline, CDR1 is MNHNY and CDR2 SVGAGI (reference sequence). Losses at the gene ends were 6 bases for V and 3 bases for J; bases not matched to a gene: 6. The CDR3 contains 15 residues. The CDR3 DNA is TGTGCCAGCAGCCTGACAGGGGCCGACACCGGGGAGCTGTTTTTT. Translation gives CASSLTGADTGELFF.

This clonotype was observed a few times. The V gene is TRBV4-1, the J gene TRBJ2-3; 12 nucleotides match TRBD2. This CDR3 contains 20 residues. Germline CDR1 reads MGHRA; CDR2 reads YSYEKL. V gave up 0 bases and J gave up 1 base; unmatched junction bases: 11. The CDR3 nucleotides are TGCGCCAGCAGCCAAGATAAGTGGGACCCTAGCGGGGGGGGCACAGATACGCAGTATTTT. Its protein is CASSQDKWDPSGGGTDTQYF.

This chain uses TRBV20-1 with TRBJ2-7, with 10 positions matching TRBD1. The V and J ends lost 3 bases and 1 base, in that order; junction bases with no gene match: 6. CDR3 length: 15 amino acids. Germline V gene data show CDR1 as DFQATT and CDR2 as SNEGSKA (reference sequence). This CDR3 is CSASASGQGSYEQYF. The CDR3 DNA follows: TGCAGTGCTAGTGCCTCGGGACAGGGGTCCTACGAGCAGTACTTC.

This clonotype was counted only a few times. The CDR3 is CASTAPAGTEAFF. Written as DNA, the CDR3 is TGTGCCAGCACCGCCCCGGCGGGGACTGAAGCTTTCTTT. The gene calls are TRBV28 and TRBJ1-1; D call uncertain. The CDR3 length is 13 residues. The germline gives CDR1 MDHEN, CDR2 SYDVKM. V was clipped by 7 bases and J by 5 bases, with 14 bases between them.

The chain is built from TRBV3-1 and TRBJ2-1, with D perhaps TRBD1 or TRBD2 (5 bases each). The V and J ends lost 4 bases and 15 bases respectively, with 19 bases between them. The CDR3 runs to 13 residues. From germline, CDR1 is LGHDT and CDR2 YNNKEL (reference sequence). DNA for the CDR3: TGTGCCAGCAGCCCGGGACCGGTCGCCCAGCGGTTCTTC. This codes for CASSPGPVAQRFF.

The CDR3 DNA sequence: TGCAGTGCTCCCCGTCCTGCTAGCGGGAGTGAGCAGTTCTTC. Residues: CSAPRPASGSEQFF. The rearrangement links TRBV20-1 to TRBJ2-1, with 10 bases aligning to TRBD2. The CDR3 is 14 residues long. In germline, CDR1 is DFQATT, CDR2 SNEGSKA (reference sequence). Trimming removed 5 bases from V and 9 bases from J; junction bases left unmatched: 10.

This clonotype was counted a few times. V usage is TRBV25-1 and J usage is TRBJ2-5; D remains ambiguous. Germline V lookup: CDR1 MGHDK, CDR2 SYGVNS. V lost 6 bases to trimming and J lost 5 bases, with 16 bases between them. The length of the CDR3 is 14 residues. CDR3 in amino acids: CASRQGVETETQYF. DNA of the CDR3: TGTGCCAGCAGGCAAGGCGTGGAGACGGAGACCCAGTACTTC.

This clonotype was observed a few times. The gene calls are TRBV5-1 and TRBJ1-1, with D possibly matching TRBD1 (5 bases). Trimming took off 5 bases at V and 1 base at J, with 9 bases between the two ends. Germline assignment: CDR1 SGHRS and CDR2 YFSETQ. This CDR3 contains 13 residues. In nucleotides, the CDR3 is TGCGCCAGCAGGACAGATTCGAACACTGAAGCTTTCTTT. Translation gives CASRTDSNTEAFF.

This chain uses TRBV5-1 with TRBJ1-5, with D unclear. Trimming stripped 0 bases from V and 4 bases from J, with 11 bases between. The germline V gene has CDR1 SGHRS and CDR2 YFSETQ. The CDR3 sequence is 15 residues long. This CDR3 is CASSLDTALNQPQHF. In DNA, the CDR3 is TGCGCCAGCAGCTTGGATACAGCTTTAAATCAGCCCCAGCATTTT.

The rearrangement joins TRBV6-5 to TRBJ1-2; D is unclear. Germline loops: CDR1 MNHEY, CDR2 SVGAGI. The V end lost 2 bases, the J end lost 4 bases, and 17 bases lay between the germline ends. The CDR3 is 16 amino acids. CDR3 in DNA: TGTGCCAGCAGTTACGGAGGCAACGGGCCGATCTATGGCTACACCTTC. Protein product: CASSYGGNGPIYGYTF.

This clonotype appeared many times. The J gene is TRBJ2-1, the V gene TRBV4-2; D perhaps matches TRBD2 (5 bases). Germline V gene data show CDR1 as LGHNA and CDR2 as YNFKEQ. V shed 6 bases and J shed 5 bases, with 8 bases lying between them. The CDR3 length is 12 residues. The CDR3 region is CASRRADNEQFF. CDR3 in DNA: TGTGCCAGCAGGAGGGCTGACAATGAGCAGTTCTTC.

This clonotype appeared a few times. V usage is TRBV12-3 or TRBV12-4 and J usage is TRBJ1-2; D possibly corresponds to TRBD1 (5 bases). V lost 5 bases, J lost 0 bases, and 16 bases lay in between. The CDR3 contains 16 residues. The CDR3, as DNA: TGTGCCAGCAGTCCGATGGGACTGATAGCTAACTATGGCTACACCTTC. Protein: CASSPMGLIANYGYTF.

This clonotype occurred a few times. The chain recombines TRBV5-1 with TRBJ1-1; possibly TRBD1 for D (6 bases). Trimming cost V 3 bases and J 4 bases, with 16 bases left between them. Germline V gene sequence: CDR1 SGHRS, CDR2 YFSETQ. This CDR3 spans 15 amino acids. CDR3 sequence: CASSSGGATGTEAFF. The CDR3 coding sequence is TGCGCCAGCAGCTCGGGGGGGGCGACGGGCACTGAAGCTTTCTTT.

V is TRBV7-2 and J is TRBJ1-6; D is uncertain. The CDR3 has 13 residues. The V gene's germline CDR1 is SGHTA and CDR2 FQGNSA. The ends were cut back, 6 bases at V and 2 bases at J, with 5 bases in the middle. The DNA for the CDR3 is TGTGCCAGCAGTCGGACCTATAATTCACCCCTCCACTTT. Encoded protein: CASSRTYNSPLHF.

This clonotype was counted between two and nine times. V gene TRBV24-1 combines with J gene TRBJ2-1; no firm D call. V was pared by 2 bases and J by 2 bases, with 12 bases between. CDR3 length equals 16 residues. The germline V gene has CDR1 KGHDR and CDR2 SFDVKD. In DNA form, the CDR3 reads TGTGCCACCAGTGATTCTAGGACGTATCCCTACAATGAGCAGTTCTTC. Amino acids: CATSDSRTYPYNEQFF.